The next 10 T cell receptor beta chains were all read from a single sample in a study of blood T cell repertoires in COVID-19. Only in-frame clones appear in the TCRdb table, and some are missing; sequencing was by immunoSEQ multiplex PCR. The sample has some 240,000 clones; about 90% are singletons. The sample consisted of peripheral blood. All receptors derive from a woman aged 55-69 years with COVID-19, enrolled during active disease.

This chain links TRBV6-6 with TRBJ2-3; 8 nucleotides align to TRBD2. The CDR3 has 14 residues. Germline-derived CDR1 and CDR2 are MNHNY and SVGAGI (reference sequence). Germline trimming cut 2 bases from V and 5 bases from J; bases unmatched to any gene: 3. CDR3 sequence reads: CASSYVSGVDTQYF. CDR3 nucleotide sequence: TGTGCCAGCAGTTACGTTAGCGGGGTAGATACGCAGTATTTT.

The genes are TRBV11-3 and TRBJ2-5, with TRBD2 identical over 8 bases. This CDR3 is 14 amino acids long. Germline trimming cut 2 bases from V and 5 bases from J; bases unmatched to any gene: 4. Germline CDR1 is SGHNT and CDR2 is YENEEA. The CDR3 spells CASSLTTSEETQYF. Here the CDR3 DNA reads TGTGCCAGCAGCTTAACGACTAGCGAGGAGACCCAGTACTTC.

V usage is TRBV7-2 and J usage is TRBJ1-2; 9 positions agree with TRBD1. This CDR3 contains 16 residues. Looked up from germline, CDR1 is SGHTA and CDR2 is FQGNSA. J lost 8 bases, V lost 0 bases, and 10 bases had no gene match. CDR3 protein: CASSLAPGTGMGGYTF. The CDR3 coding sequence is TGTGCCAGCAGCTTAGCCCCCGGGACAGGGATGGGCGGCTACACCTTC. The full variable domain, completed using reference TRBV7-2 and TRBJ1-2, is GAGVSQSPSNKVTEKGKDVELRCDPISGHTALYWYRQSLGQGLEFLIYFQGNSAPDKSGLPSDRFSAERTGGSVSTLTIQRTQQEDSAVYLCASSLAPGTGMGGYTFGSGTRLTVV.

This sequence joins TRBV4-1 and TRBJ2-1, with TRBD2 matching over 8 bases. With V trimmed by 2 bases and J by 3 bases, 9 bases remained unmatched. The CDR3 has 17 amino acids. Germline assignment: CDR1 MGHRA and CDR2 YSYEKL. The DNA for the CDR3 is TGCGCCAGCAGCCAACATACTACGAGCGGGGGCTACAATGAGCAGTTCTTC. As protein: CASSQHTTSGGYNEQFF.

This clone is a singleton in its sample. The chain joins TRBV12-5 to TRBJ1-1; 7 bases are a match to TRBD1. Germline V lookup: CDR1 LGHNT, CDR2 FRNRAP. This CDR3 is built from 13 residues. V was clipped by 1 base and J by 12 bases; unmatched bases: 8. CDR3 sequence: CASGLEQGTATFF. Here the CDR3 DNA reads TGTGCTAGTGGTTTGGAACAGGGGACGGCAACTTTCTTT.

The chain carries TRBV2 and TRBJ2-3; 10 bases align to TRBD2. The V gene end was trimmed by 2 bases and the J gene end by 3 bases; junction bases not matched to a gene: 2. This CDR3 has 15 amino acids. Germline V gives CDR1 SNHLY, CDR2 FYNNEI. As DNA, the CDR3 is TGTGCCAGCAGTGAATTAGCGGGGGGAACAGATACGCAGTATTTT. This sequence encodes CASSELAGGTDTQYF.

J is TRBJ2-3 and V is TRBV5-4; 7 bases line up with TRBD2. The length of the CDR3 is 14 residues. The germline CDR1 and CDR2 sequences are SGHNT and YYREEE (reference sequence). The junction had 4 bases not matched to a gene; V was cut back by 4 bases and J by 2 bases. The CDR3 nucleotides are TGTGCCAGCAGCCCGGGACTAAACACAGATACGCAGTATTTT. Protein sequence: CASSPGLNTDTQYF.

The rearrangement links TRBV29-1 to TRBJ1-2, with D possibly being TRBD1 (6 bases). CDR3 size: 12 residues. Trimming pared 3 bases from V and 4 bases from J, leaving 9 bases between. Germline loops: CDR1 SQVTM, CDR2 ANQGSEA. CDR3 nucleotides: TGCAGCGTTGACGGACAGAGCTATGGCTACACCTTC. Protein: CSVDGQSYGYTF.

The rearrangement links TRBV7-9 to TRBJ1-2; no clear D. This CDR3 has 14 amino acids. Trimming took off 0 bases at V and 1 base at J, with 6 bases between the two ends. Per the germline V gene, CDR1 is SEHNR and CDR2 is FQNEAQ (reference sequence). CDR3: CASSLAVSNYGYTF. CDR3 DNA: TGTGCCAGCAGCTTAGCGGTCAGTAACTATGGCTACACCTTC.

The chain recombines TRBV7-9 with TRBJ2-3; 11 nucleotides line up with TRBD1. From germline, CDR1 is SEHNR and CDR2 FQNEAQ (reference sequence). The ends lost 4 bases at V and 3 bases at J; junction bases unmatched: 3. CDR3 size: 15 residues. In nucleotides, the CDR3 is TGTGCCAGCAGCTCCGGACAGGGGGCGACAGATACGCAGTATTTT. Its translation: CASSSGQGATDTQYF.